What follows describes a single T cell receptor beta chain. This sample is drawn from a study of T cell changes during pregnancy in multiple sclerosis. The CDR3 runs 14 residues. Germline CDR1 reads MNHEY; CDR2 reads SVGAGI. TCRdb keeps only in-frame clones here, not all; method: immunoSEQ multiplex PCR. This repertoire shows around 65,000 clones, about 92% found once; its top ten account for around 2.8%. Sequencing used peripheral blood, obtained in the second trimester of pregnancy. The TCR sequence derives from a female donor in good health, enrolled as a control in a pregnancy study. The chain recombines TRBV6-5 with TRBJ2-5; possibly TRBD2 for D (6 bases). TRBJ2-7 explains the end of the DNA better; the J call may be wrong. The CDR3 nucleotides are TGTGCCAGCAACAACCCTGGCGGGACCTACGAGCAGTACTTC. It specifies CASNNPGGTYEQYF.